Listed below are T cell receptor beta chains from one sample, sequenced in a study of molecular identifiers for immune sequencing clone quantification. Using its own MiXCR run on the PCR reads, TCRdb lists one record per CDR3 protein. The sample has approximately 320,000 distinct CDR3 sequences, over 20% seen once; the top ten hold about 0.74%. Sequencing used naive CD8+ T cells from blood, with Jurkat cell RNA spiked in. These receptor sequences come from a human donor in good health. Some libraries in this study had Jurkat cell RNA spiked in. Each CDR3 is given with its conserved first and last residue. Each record gives: D gene, clone size, V gene, J gene, CDR3 length, CDR3 DNA, CDR3 protein. D genes are given only for firm matches. Size values are once, few and many counts, or a class for expanded clones, and some rows have none.

.,few,TRBV20-1,TRBJ1-6,18,TGCAGTGCTTTCTGGCAGAGCGAGGGGTTGACCTATAATTCACCCCTCCACTTT,CSAFWQSEGLTYNSPLHF
.,few,TRBV2,TRBJ2-4,16,TGTGCCAGCAGTGAATGGGGGAAGGGGGCCAAAAACATTCAGTACTTC,CASSEWGKGAKNIQYF
.,many,TRBV6-2/TRBV6-3,TRBJ2-1,11,TGTGCCAGCAGTTATGCGGGTGAGCAGTTCTTC,CASSYAGEQFF
TRBD1,.,TRBV6-5,TRBJ2-7,14,TGTGCCAGCAGTTACTCGTTCGACAGGGGCGAGCGGTACTTC,CASSYSFDRGERYF
.,.,TRBV30,TRBJ1-1,15,TGTGCCCGGAGTGTTGGTCCGGGGCCCAGCACTGAAGCTTTCTTT,CARSVGPGPSTEAFF
.,many,TRBV9,TRBJ2-3,17,TGTGCCAGCAGCGGACAACAGGGTTCAGGGAACGCAGATACGCAGTATTTT,CASSGQQGSGNADTQYF
TRBD2,.,TRBV19,TRBJ2-3,14,TGTGCCAGTAGTATTGCGGGAGGTCTAGATACGCAGTATTTT,CASSIAGGLDTQYF
TRBD2,.,TRBV3-1,TRBJ2-5,16,TGTGCCAGCAGCCAAAGGACTAGCGGGATCGGTGAGACCCAGTACTTC,CASSQRTSGIGETQYF
.,many,TRBV28,TRBJ2-7,14,TGTGCCAGCAGTCAGGAACAGACCCATAACGAGCAGTACTTC,CASSQEQTHNEQYF
.,.,TRBV10-1,TRBJ2-3,15,TGCGCCAGCAGTCAGTGGGACCTCGCCACAGATACGCAGTATTTT,CASSQWDLATDTQYF
.,.,TRBV19,TRBJ1-1,12,TGTGCCAGTAGTCCGACGACAGTAGAACCTTTCTTT,CASSPTTVEPFF
TRBD2,many,TRBV5-5,TRBJ2-1,12,TGTGCCAGCACAATCCTAGCGGGAGCCCCGTTCTTC,CASTILAGAPFF
.,many,TRBV7-3,TRBJ2-3,15,TGTGCCAGCAGCCCCGGTATAACCCCAGCAGATACGCAGTATTTT,CASSPGITPADTQYF
.,few,TRBV7-6,TRBJ2-3,12,TGTGCCAGCCGGACTGGGACAGATACGCAGTATTTT,CASRTGTDTQYF
.,few,TRBV11-2,TRBJ2-1,18,TGTGCCAGCAGCCCCGGAGGGGCAGGGGCAATGTCCTACAATGAGCAGTTCTTC,CASSPGGAGAMSYNEQFF
.,many,TRBV24-1,TRBJ2-4,13,TGTGCCACCAGTGATTTAACGGGCTCCACTCAGTACTTC,CATSDLTGSTQYF
TRBD2,many,TRBV5-1,TRBJ2-5,16,TGCGCCAGCAGCCAGACTAGCGGGGTCCAGCGGGAGACCCAGTACTTC,CASSQTSGVQRETQYF
.,.,TRBV12-3/TRBV12-4,TRBJ2-1,15,TGTGCCAGTTCGTCCGGGACGGTGGGATACAATGAGCAGTTCTTC,CASSSGTVGYNEQFF
.,many,TRBV5-1,TRBJ2-2,15,TGCGCCAGCAGCTGGATGGACAAGAACACCGGGGAGCTGTTTTTT,CASSWMDKNTGELFF
TRBD1,many,TRBV6-5,TRBJ2-7,14,TGTGCCAGCAGTTACGGACAGGGGGCCTACGAGCAGTACTTC,CASSYGQGAYEQYF
.,.,TRBV5-5,TRBJ1-4,16,TGTGCCAGCAGCTTGGAAATGATGGGAACTAATGAAAAACTGTTTTTT,CASSLEMMGTNEKLFF
.,.,TRBV10-2,TRBJ1-3,13,TGCGCCAGCAGAGACAACTCTGGAAACACCATATATTTT,CASRDNSGNTIYF
.,many,TRBV6-5,TRBJ2-3,16,TGTGCCAGCAGTTACTTGGGAAACCCTAGCACAGATACGCAGTATTTT,CASSYLGNPSTDTQYF
.,many,TRBV12-3/TRBV12-4,TRBJ2-3,14,TGTGCCAGCAGTTTCCCGGGAGTAACAGATACGCAGTATTTT,CASSFPGVTDTQYF
.,many,TRBV12-3/TRBV12-4,TRBJ2-5,13,TGTGCCAGCAGTCCCCGGTTCCAAGAGACCCAGTACTTC,CASSPRFQETQYF
.,few,TRBV5-4,TRBJ2-3,14,TGTGCCAGCAGCTGGTACTACAGTTCAGATACGCAGTATTTT,CASSWYYSSDTQYF
.,many,TRBV25-1,TRBJ2-7,12,TGTGCCAGCAGTGCGGACGTCAACGAGCAGTACTTC,CASSADVNEQYF
.,many,TRBV4-1,TRBJ2-2,14,TGCGCCAGCAGCGTACAGGACTACACCGGGGAGCTGTTTTTT,CASSVQDYTGELFF
TRBD1,few,TRBV7-9,TRBJ1-1,14,TGTGCCAGCAGACCAGGGGGCCCCAACACTGAAGCTTTCTTT,CASRPGGPNTEAFF
.,.,TRBV11-1,TRBJ2-7,14,TGTGCCAGCAGCTTCCTTAAGGTCTCAGGCGAGCAGTACTTC,CASSFLKVSGEQYF
TRBD2,.,TRBV19,TRBJ2-1,15,TGTGCCAGTAGTATCTTTCCAGCGGGAGGCGAAGAGCAGTTCTTC,CASSIFPAGGEEQFF
.,few,TRBV2,TRBJ2-3,15,TGTGCCAGCATGCCCCGGCGGGACGGCACAGATACGCAGTATTTT,CASMPRRDGTDTQYF
.,.,TRBV6-5,TRBJ2-7,13,TGTGCCAGCAGTTACTCTCTACAGGCCGAGCAGTACTTC,CASSYSLQAEQYF
.,.,TRBV4-1,TRBJ2-7,15,TGCGCCCGCAGCGACTCGGGGTTAACGGGGTACGAGCAGTACTTC,CARSDSGLTGYEQYF
.,once,TRBV6-5,TRBJ2-5,17,TGTGCCAGCAGTAAACGGGACTTCCTAGTCGGGAAAGAGACCCAGTACTTC,CASSKRDFLVGKETQYF
.,.,TRBV27,TRBJ2-3,14,TGTGCCAGCGCTGACGGCTTCAGCACAGATACGCAGTATTTT,CASADGFSTDTQYF
TRBD2,.,TRBV11-2,TRBJ2-7,14,TGTGCCAGCAGCTCATGGACTAGCGGCTACGAGCAGTACTTC,CASSSWTSGYEQYF
.,once,TRBV7-9,TRBJ1-4,14,TGTGCCAGCAGTTCCGGGGCAGCAAATGAAAAACTGTTTTTT,CASSSGAANEKLFF
.,.,TRBV6-2/TRBV6-3,TRBJ2-7,18,TGTGCCAGCAGCTTCAGGACGGATACTAACGGGGATATTTACGAGCAGTACTTC,CASSFRTDTNGDIYEQYF
.,.,TRBV7-9,TRBJ2-5,14,TGTGCCAGCAGCGAACGCGCCGGGGCAGAGACCCAGTACTTC,CASSERAGAETQYF
TRBD2,many,TRBV20-1,TRBJ2-1,13,TGCAGTGCTAGAGATAAGGCTAGCGGGATGTCGTTCTTC,CSARDKASGMSFF
.,many,TRBV20-1,TRBJ2-7,13,TGCAGTGCTGCCGGGACGTTCTCCTACGAGCAGTACTTC,CSAAGTFSYEQYF
.,many,TRBV30,TRBJ2-7,13,TGTGCCTGGAGTGTTTCTACCCGGGGCGAGCAGTACTTC,CAWSVSTRGEQYF
.,few,TRBV5-5,TRBJ2-7,13,TGTGCCAGCAGCTTGAGTATCGACTACGAGCAGTACTTC,CASSLSIDYEQYF
TRBD1,many,TRBV24-1,TRBJ2-6,18,TGTGCCACCAGTGCGAGTTTCTTACAGGGGCTCGGGGCCAACGTCCTGACTTTC,CATSASFLQGLGANVLTF
.,.,TRBV7-2,TRBJ2-7,13,TGTGCCAGCAGCTTGGGTTGGACTCTCGAGCAGTACTTC,CASSLGWTLEQYF
.,.,TRBV7-2,TRBJ1-3,15,TGTGCCAGCAGCTCAGACAGCGCCTCTGGAAACACCATATATTTT,CASSSDSASGNTIYF
.,many,TRBV7-9,TRBJ1-3,14,TGTGCCAGCAGCTTAGGAGGGTTTGAAAACACCATATATTTT,CASSLGGFENTIYF
.,many,TRBV5-4,TRBJ2-7,13,TGTGCCAGCAGCTTGGACTCCGCCGGCGAGCAGTACTTC,CASSLDSAGEQYF
.,many,TRBV28,TRBJ2-7,15,TGTGCCAGCAGCCCCCTACTACAACGCTCCTACGAGCAGTACTTC,CASSPLLQRSYEQYF
.,few,TRBV2,TRBJ2-3,14,TGTGCCAGCACTTATTCCAGGGTGGTGAATACGCAGTATTTT,CASTYSRVVNTQYF
.,many,TRBV12-3/TRBV12-4,TRBJ1-1,13,TGTGCCAGCATGGGCCAGGGTGGAACTGAAGCTTTCTTT,CASMGQGGTEAFF
TRBD1,many,TRBV14,TRBJ1-4,15,TGTGCCAGCAGCTCTACAGGGGAGGTGGATGAAAAACTGTTTTTT,CASSSTGEVDEKLFF